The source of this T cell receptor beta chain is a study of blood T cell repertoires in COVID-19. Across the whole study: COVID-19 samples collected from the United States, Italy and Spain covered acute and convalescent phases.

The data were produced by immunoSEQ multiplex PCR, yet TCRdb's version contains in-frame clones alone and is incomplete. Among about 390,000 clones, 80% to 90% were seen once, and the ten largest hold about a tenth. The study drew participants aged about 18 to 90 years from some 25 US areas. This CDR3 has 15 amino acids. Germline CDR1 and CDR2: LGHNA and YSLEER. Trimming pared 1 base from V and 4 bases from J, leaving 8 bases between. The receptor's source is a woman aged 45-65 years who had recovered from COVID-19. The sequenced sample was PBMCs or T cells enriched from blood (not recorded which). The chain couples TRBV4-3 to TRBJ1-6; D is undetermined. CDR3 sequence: CASSQGRGYNSPLHF. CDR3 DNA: TGCGCCAGCAGCCAAGGCCGGGGATATAATTCACCCCTCCACTTT.